The clone carrying this T cell receptor beta chain was found a few times. What it recognizes is unknown. The sample comes from a study of CD8+ T cells in alopecia areata. Treatment in this sample: oral pan-JAK inhibitor, 5-10 mg twice daily. Lesional scalp punch biopsies and peripheral blood came from alopecia areata patients. The study's findings and limits: There was only one nonresponder, so it was unclear how baseline CD8+ expansion relates to response. Tofacitinib produced a significant decrease in scalp clonality and in expanded CD8+ clones among the top 100.

cDNA reverse transcribed from extracted RNA served as the sequencing template. Sequenced by immunoSEQ multiplex PCR; TCRdb stores in-frame clones only, minus some. Here the sample spans under 350,000 clones, roughly 60% being singletons. The V gene's germline CDR1 is SEHNR and CDR2 FQNEAQ (reference sequence). The trim removed 5 bases at V and 2 bases at J, leaving 4 bases unmatched. The CDR3 covers 15 residues. The chain couples TRBV7-9 to TRBJ2-2; TRBD1 agrees at 8 bases. Sequencing used CD4+ T cells sorted from blood, obtained at week 24, from a patient treated with tofacitinib. This TCR was sampled from a human donor with alopecia areata. The CDR3 protein is CASSRDRGNTGELFF. The CDR3, as DNA: TGTGCCAGCAGCCGAGACAGGGGAAACACCGGGGAGCTGTTTTTT.